These T cell receptor beta chains were read from a single sample in a study of T cells in Graves' hyperthyroidism and ophthalmopathy. TCRdb fed the multiplex PCR reads into MiXCR, producing one record per CDR3 protein. Of about 700,000 distinct CDR3 sequences listed, 45% were seen once; the top ten hold about 7.7%. The material sequenced was peripheral blood or thyroid tissue (not recorded which). These receptor sequences come from an adult man with Graves' disease, either hyperthyroidism or ophthalmopathy (not recorded which). Each CDR3 is given with its conserved first and last residue. Fields, in order: clone size, J gene, D gene, V gene, CDR3 length, CDR3 DNA, CDR3 protein. The D gene is left open where the match is weak. Rows may omit the clone size; those that give it use once, few, many or a size class.

abundance: NA; j_gene: TRBJ1-1; d_gene: TRBD1; v_gene: TRBV9; len: 14; CDR3nt: TGTGCCAGCAGCGTACAACAGGGGCCCACTGAAGCTTTCTTT; CDR3aa: CASSVQQGPTEAFF
abundance: NA; j_gene: TRBJ1-4; d_gene: TRBD1; v_gene: TRBV5-1; len: 15; CDR3nt: TGCGCCAGCAGCCCAATGGACAGGAGTAATGAAAAACTGTTTTTT; CDR3aa: CASSPMDRSNEKLFF
abundance: NA; j_gene: TRBJ1-4; d_gene: TRBD1; v_gene: TRBV9; len: 18; CDR3nt: TGTGCCAGCAGCCCAGAACAGGGGGCATTATATACTAATGAAAAACTGTTTTTT; CDR3aa: CASSPEQGALYTNEKLFF
abundance: NA; j_gene: TRBJ2-5; d_gene: TRBD1; v_gene: TRBV12-3/TRBV12-4; len: 14; CDR3nt: TGTGCCAGCAGTTCCAGGGGGACAGGAGAGGCCCAGTACTTC; CDR3aa: CASSSRGTGEAQYF
abundance: NA; j_gene: TRBJ2-7; d_gene: TRBD2; v_gene: TRBV6-2/TRBV6-3; len: 16; CDR3nt: TGTGCCAGCGGCGGACTAGCGGGAGTACGGGCCTACGAGCAGTACTTC; CDR3aa: CASGGLAGVRAYEQYF
abundance: few; j_gene: TRBJ1-2; d_gene: NA; v_gene: TRBV19; len: 13; CDR3nt: TGTGCCAGCAGTTTATACGGGAACTATGGCTACACCTTC; CDR3aa: CASSLYGNYGYTF
abundance: NA; j_gene: TRBJ2-7; d_gene: TRBD2; v_gene: TRBV12-3/TRBV12-4; len: 16; CDR3nt: TGTGCCAGCAGTTTTTTGGGACTAGCGGGAGCATCCGAGCAGTACTTC; CDR3aa: CASSFLGLAGASEQYF
abundance: NA; j_gene: TRBJ1-4; d_gene: NA; v_gene: TRBV25-1; len: 14; CDR3nt: TGTGCCAGCTTATCCCAGGCAACTAATGAAAAACTGTTTTTT; CDR3aa: CASLSQATNEKLFF
abundance: NA; j_gene: TRBJ1-1; d_gene: TRBD1; v_gene: TRBV19; len: 15; CDR3nt: TGTGCCAGTGGACAAAGGGACAGGGGGAACACTGAAGCTTTCTTT; CDR3aa: CASGQRDRGNTEAFF
abundance: many; j_gene: TRBJ2-7; d_gene: NA; v_gene: TRBV29-1; len: 13; CDR3nt: TGCAGCGTTGAAACCCGTAGGTCCTACGAGCAGTACTTC; CDR3aa: CSVETRRSYEQYF
abundance: many; j_gene: TRBJ2-5; d_gene: NA; v_gene: TRBV7-9; len: 15; CDR3nt: TGTGCCAGCAGCCCCCTACGCGTGGGGCAAGAGACCCAGTACTTC; CDR3aa: CASSPLRVGQETQYF
abundance: NA; j_gene: TRBJ1-2; d_gene: TRBD1; v_gene: TRBV19; len: 15; CDR3nt: TGTGCCAGTAGTATTGGGGCGGACAGGGGAGCTGGCTACACCTTC; CDR3aa: CASSIGADRGAGYTF
abundance: once; j_gene: TRBJ1-1; d_gene: NA; v_gene: TRBV10-3; len: 14; CDR3nt: TGTGCCAGCAGATCACAGATAGGGGCCACTGAAGCTTTCTTT; CDR3aa: CASRSQIGATEAFF
abundance: NA; j_gene: TRBJ2-7; d_gene: NA; v_gene: TRBV6-1; len: 12; CDR3nt: TGTGCCAGCAGTGAACTTTCAGGCGAGCAGTACTTC; CDR3aa: CASSELSGEQYF
abundance: NA; j_gene: TRBJ1-5; d_gene: NA; v_gene: TRBV7-8; len: 16; CDR3nt: TGTGCCAGCTCACCCTCCGGGACACAAGGCAATCAGCCCCAGCATTTT; CDR3aa: CASSPSGTQGNQPQHF
abundance: NA; j_gene: TRBJ2-7; d_gene: TRBD2; v_gene: TRBV7-9; len: 16; CDR3nt: TGTGCCAGCAGCTGGGGACTAGCGGAGATCTCCTACGAGCAGTACTTC; CDR3aa: CASSWGLAEISYEQYF
abundance: NA; j_gene: TRBJ1-6; d_gene: NA; v_gene: TRBV6-6; len: 14; CDR3nt: TGTGCCAGCAGTGAACAGGTGGCAAATTCACCCCTCCACTTT; CDR3aa: CASSEQVANSPLHF
abundance: many; j_gene: TRBJ2-5; d_gene: NA; v_gene: TRBV7-9; len: 15; CDR3nt: TGTGCCAGCAGCCTTTCGCAGGGAGTTGTGGAGACCCAGTACTTC; CDR3aa: CASSLSQGVVETQYF
abundance: NA; j_gene: TRBJ2-5; d_gene: NA; v_gene: TRBV6-5; len: 17; CDR3nt: TGTGCCAGCAGTTACCAGTCTTTACGCGGGGACCAAGAGACCCAGTACTTC; CDR3aa: CASSYQSLRGDQETQYF
abundance: NA; j_gene: TRBJ1-5; d_gene: NA; v_gene: TRBV24-1; len: 16; CDR3nt: TGTGCCACCAGTGCTTCACGGGCCGTTTTTAATCAGCCCCAGCATTTT; CDR3aa: CATSASRAVFNQPQHF